This TCR beta chain was identified during a study of TIL therapy for anti-PD-1-resistant metastatic lung cancer. The wider study: Tumors had a median PD-L1 proportion score of around 6.4%.

The ends lost 4 bases at V and 2 bases at J; junction bases unmatched: 8. This CDR3 comprises 18 residues. Germline CDR1 reads MDHEN; CDR2 reads SYDVKM. This was the immunoSEQ v3 assay. Data came from immunoSEQ multiplex PCR; TCRdb stores just in-frame clones and leaves some out. The data show approximately 45,000 clones, 70% to 85% seen once. Time point given: pre-treatment sample, taken before nivolumab and TIL therapy. Concerning this clone itself: Its antigen is unidentified.

Whole-study results and caveats: Infused TIL clonotypes partially replaced the baseline blood repertoire, then decayed over months.

The V call is TRBV28, the J call TRBJ2-7; 16 bases fit TRBD2. The receptor comes from a man between 65 and 79 years old with non-small cell lung cancer. The source was blood, collected at baseline. CDR3 sequence: CASSSPGTSGRAAYEQYF. The CDR3 bases are TGTGCCAGCAGTTCTCCCGGGACTAGCGGGAGGGCCGCCTACGAGCAGTACTTC.